A selection of T cell receptor beta chains follows, all from one sample in a study of T-cell memory formation after mild COVID-19. TCRdb processed the 5' RACE reads anew with MiXCR; each CDR3 protein has one entry. Here the sample spans 300,000 to 350,000 distinct CDR3 sequences, roughly a fifth being singletons. The source material was PBMCs or a T cell subset sorted from them (not recorded which). All receptors derive from a man between 18 and 29 years old who had mild COVID-19 (a few samples of this study predate the infection). Cell type and time point are not known. The conserved cysteine and the conserved F or W are not part of the CDR3 here. D genes are given only for firm matches.

cdr3_aa: ASSLGLGEKLF; d_call: .; v_call: TRBV9
cdr3_aa: ASSQEGRVGYGYT; d_call: .; v_call: TRBV4-1
cdr3_aa: ASSYGPSSYEQY; d_call: .; v_call: TRBV6-5
cdr3_aa: ASSPVGGTADTQY; d_call: .; v_call: TRBV11-2
cdr3_aa: ASSLDTANEQF; d_call: .; v_call: TRBV11-3
cdr3_aa: AISGSSGNTIY; d_call: .; v_call: TRBV10-3
cdr3_aa: ASRQISRQPQH; d_call: .; v_call: TRBV4-1
cdr3_aa: ASSRGRENTEAF; d_call: .; v_call: TRBV4-3
cdr3_aa: ASSSIGTGGYGYT; d_call: TRBD1; v_call: TRBV6-5
cdr3_aa: ASSSLLGGQGTEAF; d_call: .; v_call: TRBV5-1
cdr3_aa: ASSQDRGLWSPLH; d_call: .; v_call: TRBV4-1
cdr3_aa: ASSLGGVGQENYVYT; d_call: TRBD1; v_call: TRBV7-9
cdr3_aa: ASSVPPFDQPQH; d_call: .; v_call: TRBV28
cdr3_aa: ASSRAAPSGYT; d_call: .; v_call: TRBV28
cdr3_aa: ASSLASGRVNEQF; d_call: TRBD2; v_call: TRBV5-1
cdr3_aa: ASSRGYEQF; d_call: .; v_call: TRBV10-1
cdr3_aa: ATGTQETQY; d_call: .; v_call: TRBV11-2
cdr3_aa: ASRGTSGPETQY; d_call: TRBD2; v_call: TRBV10-2
cdr3_aa: ASSARGEVEQPQH; d_call: .; v_call: TRBV9
cdr3_aa: ASSLQTPTSRETQY; d_call: .; v_call: TRBV6-2/TRBV6-3
cdr3_aa: ASSLQGWDQPQH; d_call: .; v_call: TRBV7-2
cdr3_aa: ASSYGTGGDTEAF; d_call: TRBD1; v_call: TRBV6-2/TRBV6-3